Listed here are 27 T cell receptor beta chains from one sample, sequenced in a study of regulatory T cells in long-lasting Graves disease. Sample time point: newly diagnosed GD, antithyroid drugs for less than 3 months. PBMC RNA was the source of the TCR library. Arm-PCR of CDR3 regions with iRepertoire HTBI primers generated TCR beta libraries. TCRdb used MiXCR to reprocess the multiplex PCR reads, holding one entry per CDR3 protein. Here the sample spans about 620,000 distinct CDR3 sequences, roughly 15% being singletons. These data were also filed under a second study, of T cells in Graves' hyperthyroidism and ophthalmopathy.

The specimen comprised peripheral blood mononuclear cells (PBMCs), sampled at new diagnosis, from a patient treated with antithyroid drugs. These receptors were collected from a woman aged 30 to 39 with Graves disease.

This clonotype was picked up many times. The V and J genes are TRBV20-1 and TRBJ2-7; D gene uncertain. This CDR3 is built from 11 residues. The V end lost 6 bases, the J end lost 2 bases, and 8 bases lay between the germline ends. Germline CDR1 and CDR2: DFQATT and SNEGSKA (reference sequence). The CDR3 bases are TGCAGTGCCACTATAGCCTACGAGCAGTACTTC. Translated: CSATIAYEQYF.

This clonotype has just a few counts. This rearrangement joins TRBV2 to TRBJ1-3; possible D gene TRBD1, 5 bases. The germline V gene encodes CDR1 SNHLY and CDR2 FYNNEI. The CDR3 contains 14 residues. V lost 4 bases and J 4 bases, leaving 11 bases between the germline ends. In nucleotides, the CDR3 is TGTGCCAGCAGTGTTCAGGGAGACGGAAACACCATATATTTT. The encoded protein is CASSVQGDGNTIYF.

Comment on this clonotype: This CDR3 fails to terminate in the conserved phenylalanine or tryptophan, so it likely reflects a read error. The chain is built from TRBV24-1 and TRBJ2-1; 12 bases align to TRBD1. J was trimmed by 0 bases and V by 9 bases; bases with no gene match: 5. The CDR3 consists of 16 residues. The germline V gene has CDR1 KGHDR and CDR2 SFDVKD. The CDR3 reads CATGTGGLSSYNEQFS. The CDR3 DNA reads TGTGCCACCGGGACAGGGGGCTTAAGCTCCTACAATGAGCAGTTCTCC.

There are many counts of this clonotype. The chain recombines TRBV12-3 or TRBV12-4 with TRBJ2-1, with 9 positions matching TRBD2. The CDR3 length is 18 residues. The trim removed 4 bases at V and 4 bases at J, leaving 14 bases unmatched. Here the CDR3 reads CASSWASGKGLSYNEQFF. The CDR3 coding sequence is TGTGCCAGCAGTTGGGCTAGCGGGAAGGGACTAAGTTACAATGAGCAGTTCTTC.

The rearrangement uses TRBV6-2 or TRBV6-3 and TRBJ1-5; the D gene is possibly TRBD1 (5 bases). CDR1 is MNHEY, CDR2 SVGEGT, per germline. Trimming took 5 bases from V and 5 from J, leaving 22 bases between them. The CDR3 extends over 17 amino acids. The CDR3: CASSGTRTWAKDQPQHF. DNA of the CDR3: TGTGCCAGCAGTGGGACCAGGACATGGGCGAAGGATCAGCCCCAGCATTTT.

This clonotype was seen a few times. The V and J genes are TRBV5-4 and TRBJ2-3; a possible D gene is TRBD2 (6 bases). There are 15 residues in the CDR3. Looked up from germline, CDR1 is SGHNT and CDR2 is YYREEE (reference sequence). V lost 1 base to trimming and J lost 2 bases, with 11 bases between them. The CDR3 sequence: CASSLNLDYTDTQYF. In nucleotides, the CDR3 is TGTGCCAGCAGCTTGAACCTGGACTACACAGATACGCAGTATTTT.

This rearrangement joins TRBV27 to TRBJ1-2; no reliable D call. Trimming took off 10 bases at V and 3 bases at J, with 15 bases between the two ends. Germline CDR1 and CDR2: MNHEY and SMNVEV (reference sequence). CDR3 size: 13 residues. CDR3 sequence reads: CATFNLEDYGYTF. Here the CDR3 DNA reads TGTGCCACCTTTAATCTAGAGGACTATGGCTACACCTTC.

This clonotype was detected ten times or more. The chain uses TRBV28 and TRBJ1-2; D is unresolved. Per the germline V gene, CDR1 is MDHEN and CDR2 is SYDVKM. Trimming took off 8 bases at V and 0 bases at J, with 16 bases between the two ends. This CDR3 is 15 amino acids long. The CDR3 region has the DNA TGTGCCAGCTTCGGCAGCGACTTAGCTAACTATGGCTACACCTTC. It translates to CASFGSDLANYGYTF.

Regarding this clonotype: A much bigger clone sits one base away, suggesting this may be a read error. This chain joins TRBV2 and TRBJ2-7; D remains ambiguous. The CDR3 spans 12 residues. Trimming shortened V by 1 base and J by 7 bases, and 8 bases separated the two germline ends. Per the germline V gene, CDR1 is SNHLY and CDR2 is FYNNEI. CDR3 residues: CASSEGFNEQYF. The CDR3 DNA reads TGTGCCAGCAGTGAAGGGTTCAATGAGCAGTACTTC.

This clonotype was seen a handful of times. This rearrangement joins TRBV4-2 to TRBJ2-5; the match to TRBD1 covers 7 bases. Trimming cost V 1 base and J 5 bases; bases outside gene matches: 4. CDR3 length equals 14 residues. Germline loops: CDR1 LGHNA, CDR2 YNFKEQ. The CDR3 DNA sequence: TGTGCCAGCAGCCAAGCAAGGGGGCATGAGACCCAGTACTTC. Translated: CASSQARGHETQYF.

This clonotype came up many times. The CDR3 DNA reads as TGTGCCAGCAGGCTTGGTGCGAGGAACACTGAAGCTTTCTTT. This encodes CASRLGARNTEAFF. The genes are TRBV28 and TRBJ1-1; D ambiguous. Germline CDR1 MDHEN, CDR2 SYDVKM. V was cut by 6 bases and J by 1 base, with 12 bases left in between. This CDR3 comprises 14 residues.

This clonotype was seen a few times. The chain links TRBV13 to TRBJ2-5; D call uncertain. The CDR3 runs 14 residues. Germline-derived CDR1 and CDR2 are PRHDT and FYEKMQ (reference sequence). V was shortened by 0 bases and J by 5 bases, with 10 bases between the two germline ends. CDR3 loop: CASSLGRNRETQYF. For the CDR3, the DNA is TGTGCCAGCAGCTTAGGGCGGAACCGGGAGACCCAGTACTTC.

The chain couples TRBV7-9 to TRBJ2-6; no definite D call. Germline CDR1 SEHNR, CDR2 FQNEAQ (reference sequence). V lost 2 bases and J 2 bases, leaving 7 bases between the germline ends. The CDR3 extends over 15 amino acids. CDR3 loop: CASSLISPGANVLTF. CDR3 in DNA: TGTGCCAGCAGCTTAATCTCCCCTGGGGCCAACGTCCTGACTTTC. The full variable domain, completed using reference TRBV7-9 and TRBJ2-6, is DTGVSQNPRHKITKRGQNVTFRCDPISEHNRLYWYRQTLGQGPEFLTYFQNEAQLEKSRLLSDRFSAERPKGSFSTLEIQRTEQGDSAMYLCASSLISPGANVLTFGAGSRLTVL.

The J gene is TRBJ2-7, the V gene TRBV10-2; 15 nucleotides align to TRBD2. The germline V gene encodes CDR1 WSHSY and CDR2 SAAADI. The CDR3 covers 18 residues. Unmatched junction bases numbered 9, after V lost 6 bases and J lost 0 bases. CDR3: CASRDRGTSGGSSYEQYF. The CDR3 nucleotides read TGCGCCAGCAGAGACAGGGGGACTAGCGGGGGGAGCTCCTACGAGCAGTACTTC.

The chain employs TRBV24-1 and TRBJ1-2, with D possibly being TRBD1 (6 bases). Germline-derived CDR1 and CDR2 are KGHDR and SFDVKD. The V and J ends lost 7 bases and 7 bases respectively, with 9 bases between them. CDR3 length equals 11 residues. DNA of the CDR3: TGTGCCACCAGCCAGGGGCGTGGCTACACCTTC. Encoded protein: CATSQGRGYTF.

The V and J genes are TRBV5-5 and TRBJ1-2, with a tentative D call TRBD1 (6 bases). The CDR3 is 15 amino acids. Germline V gene sequence: CDR1 SGHKS, CDR2 YYEKEE (reference sequence). Trimming shortened V by 6 bases and J by 0 bases, and 15 bases separated the two germline ends. In nucleotides, the CDR3 is TGTGCCAGCAAGTCACAGGGATCTACTAACTATGGCTACACCTTC. Translating gives CASKSQGSTNYGYTF. Combining the CDR3 with reference TRBV5-5 and TRBJ1-2 gives the whole variable domain DAGVTQSPTHLIKTRGQQVTLRCSPISGHKSVSWYQQVLGQGPQFIFQYYEKEERGRGNFPDRFSARQFPNYSSELNVNALLLGDSALYLCASKSQGSTNYGYTFGSGTRLTVV.

The CDR3, as DNA: TGTGCCAGCAGCCTGTCCACGACAGGGTTCACTGAAGCTTTCTTT. This codes for CASSLSTTGFTEAFF. The rearrangement joins TRBV14 to TRBJ1-1; 7 bases match TRBD1. After removal of 4 bases from V and 4 bases from J, the junction contained 9 bases not matched to a gene. Per the germline V gene, CDR1 is SGHDN and CDR2 is FVKESK. The CDR3 sequence is 15 residues long.

The gene calls are TRBV5-1 and TRBJ2-1; D may match TRBD1 or TRBD2 (7 bases each). Trimming removed 0 bases from V and 7 bases from J, with 14 bases in between. This CDR3 comprises 15 residues. The V gene's germline CDR1 is SGHRS and CDR2 YFSETQ. The CDR3 sequence is CASSLAPGGGNEQFF. The CDR3 DNA sequence: TGCGCCAGCAGCTTGGCGCCAGGGGGGGGAAATGAGCAGTTCTTC.

J is TRBJ1-5 and V is TRBV18, with TRBD1 matching over 9 bases. Trimming at V came to 0 bases and at J to 1 base, leaving 7 bases not matched to a gene. Germline CDR1 is KGHSH and CDR2 is LQKENI. CDR3 length: 18 residues. CDR3 DNA: TGTGCCAGCTCACCACCGGTTTCCGGGACAGGGAGCAATCAGCCCCAGCATTTT. Translated: CASSPPVSGTGSNQPQHF.

This chain connects TRBV27 to TRBJ1-1, with 9 bases fitting TRBD1. Per germline, CDR1 MNHEY and CDR2 SMNVEV (reference sequence). The CDR3 runs to 15 residues. The J segment lost 5 bases and the V segment lost 5 bases, leaving 9 bases of the junction unmatched. The CDR3 DNA follows: TGTGCCAGCAGTCCCCACAGGGGGCTGGGGACTGAAGCTTTCTTT. This codes for CASSPHRGLGTEAFF.

This sequence joins TRBV5-1 and TRBJ2-7; D remains ambiguous. The germline V gene encodes CDR1 SGHRS and CDR2 YFSETQ. The CDR3 is 13 residues long. Trimming shortened V by 4 bases and J by 3 bases, and 11 bases separated the two germline ends. CDR3 sequence (DNA): TGCGCCAGCAGCGTAATGAGGAACTACGAGCAGTACTTC. Amino acids: CASSVMRNYEQYF.

Notes on this clonotype: A much larger clonotype is one base distant, so this may be a read error. The genes are TRBV19 and TRBJ1-1; D possibly corresponds to TRBD1 (5 bases). The germline gives CDR1 LNHDA, CDR2 SQIVND (reference sequence). This CDR3 is 16 amino acids long. The CDR3 DNA reads as TGTGCCAGTAGTACCTTACTCGGGAGCGGGGGAACTGAAGCTTCCTTT. Amino acids: CASSTLLGSGGTEASF.

This clonotype was counted at least ten times. This chain connects TRBV28 to TRBJ1-3; D not resolved. The V gene's germline CDR1 is MDHEN and CDR2 SYDVKM. V gave up 2 bases and J gave up 2 bases, with 10 bases separating them. The CDR3 is 15 residues long. CDR3 in amino acids: CASSLQWSAGNTIYF. The CDR3 DNA sequence: TGTGCCAGCAGTTTACAGTGGAGCGCTGGAAACACCATATATTTT.

This clonotype has more than one count but fewer than ten. This sequence joins TRBV29-1 and TRBJ2-3, with D perhaps matching TRBD1 or TRBD2 (5 bases each). Germline values: CDR1 SQVTM, CDR2 ANQGSEA. Trimming removed 6 bases from V and 11 bases from J, with 24 bases in between. This CDR3 is 14 amino acids long. CDR3 amino acids: CSVGASTQHPQQYF. For the CDR3, the DNA is TGCAGCGTAGGGGCTAGCACCCAGCACCCCCAGCAGTATTTT.

Comments on this clonotype: Because it lacks the conserved phenylalanine or tryptophan at the end, this CDR3 is likely a read error. This chain links TRBV28 with TRBJ1-1, with D perhaps matching TRBD1 (5 bases). Per the germline V gene, CDR1 is MDHEN and CDR2 is SYDVKM. This CDR3 region has 16 residues. DNA of the CDR3: TGTGCCACCCATCCGCCGACCGGGACCGGGAACGCTGAAGCTTTCCTT. Its protein product is CATHPPTGTGNAEAFL.

The chain employs TRBV12-5 and TRBJ2-5, with D possibly called TRBD1 or TRBD2 (6 bases each). The CDR3 runs to 15 residues. Germline V gene data show CDR1 as LGHNT and CDR2 as FRNRAP. The CDR3 coding sequence is TGTGCCAGCAGCGTCGGGGGCGGCCACAAAGAGACCCAGTACTTC. Translating gives CASSVGGGHKETQYF.

This clonotype was counted ten times or more. The chain joins TRBV29-1 to TRBJ2-5, with 9 bases identical to TRBD1. The CDR3 extends over 15 amino acids. Germline V gives CDR1 SQVTM, CDR2 ANQGSEA. V lost 5 bases to trimming and J lost 5 bases; unmatched junction nucleotides: 12. The CDR3 here is CSVLPGQGSPETQYF. CDR3 bases: TGCAGCGTTTTACCGGGACAGGGATCCCCGGAGACCCAGTACTTC.